Presented here are 27 T cell receptor beta chains from one specimen sequenced in a study of cytomegalovirus exposure and HLA in healthy donors. Vbeta (60) and Jbeta (13) primers were used in the PCR. Sequencing was performed with immunoSEQ multiplex PCR; in TCRdb, only in-frame clones are kept and a portion is missing. This table has under 75,000 clones, 74% appearing once. Material: PBMCs. Receptors were obtained from a human donor in good health.

This chain uses TRBV19 with TRBJ2-7; 9 bases are a match to TRBD1. J gave up 3 bases and V 4 bases, and 4 bases lay outside the gene matches. Per the germline V gene, CDR1 is LNHDA and CDR2 is SQIVND (reference sequence). This CDR3 has 14 amino acids. The CDR3 DNA reads TGTGCCAGTAGTACCCTGGGACAGGGCTACGAGCAGTACTTC. This encodes CASSTLGQGYEQYF. Complete variable domain (other parts from reference TRBV19 and TRBJ2-7): DGGITQSPKYLFRKEGQNVTLSCEQNLNHDAMYWYRQDPGQGLRLIYYSQIVNDFQKGDIAEGYSVSREKKESFPLTVTSAQKNPTAFYLCASSTLGQGYEQYFGPGTRLTVT.

This clone was observed a few times. The J gene is TRBJ2-5, the V gene TRBV5-1; D might be TRBD1 (5 bases). The J call is uncertain, as TRBJ2-7 better fits the DNA end. The length of the CDR3 is 15 residues. Looked up from germline, CDR1 is SGHRS and CDR2 is YFSETQ. CDR3 sequence: CASSLEIRGSYEQYF. The CDR3 DNA reads TGCGCCAGCAGCCTAGAGATTAGGGGCTCCTACGAGCAGTACTTC.

This sequence joins TRBV19 and TRBJ2-4; D possibly corresponds to TRBD1 (6 bases). The length of the CDR3 is 13 residues. The V gene lost 1 base and the J gene lost 7 bases, with 8 bases spanning the gap. Looked up from germline, CDR1 is LNHDA and CDR2 is SQIVND (reference sequence). CDR3 bases: TGTGCCAGTAGTATAGGGCAGGGGAACATTCAGTACTTC. Encoded protein: CASSIGQGNIQYF. Full variable domain (remainder filled in from reference TRBV19 and TRBJ2-4): DGGITQSPKYLFRKEGQNVTLSCEQNLNHDAMYWYRQDPGQGLRLIYYSQIVNDFQKGDIAEGYSVSREKKESFPLTVTSAQKNPTAFYLCASSIGQGNIQYFGAGTRLSVL.

V gene TRBV19 combines with J gene TRBJ1-6; the D is unclear. This CDR3 is built from 12 residues. Trimming took off 5 bases at V and 8 bases at J, with 7 bases between the two ends. Germline CDR1 and CDR2: LNHDA and SQIVND (reference sequence). CDR3 protein: CASSLPDSPLHF. The CDR3 DNA follows: TGTGCCAGTAGTTTGCCGGATTCACCCCTCCACTTT.

This chain uses TRBV4-1 with TRBJ2-2; TRBD1 matches 7 bases. Germline CDR1 and CDR2: MGHRA and YSYEKL. This CDR3 contains 16 residues. The V segment lost 0 bases and the J segment 2 bases; nucleotides outside the gene matches: 3. In DNA, the CDR3 is TGCGCCAGCAGCCAAGAGACAGGGTCCAACACCGGGGAGCTGTTTTTT. It is translated as CASSQETGSNTGELFF.

In its sample, this clone was seen once. This chain connects TRBV19 to TRBJ2-7, with a possible D match to TRBD1 (5 bases). Germline V gene lookup returns CDR1 LNHDA and CDR2 SQIVND (reference sequence). This CDR3 is 14 amino acids long. Trimming took 5 bases from V and 4 from J, leaving 15 bases between them. Here the CDR3 DNA reads TGTGCCAGTAGTCAGGGAATAACCACTTACGAGCAGTACTTC. This gives the protein CASSQGITTYEQYF.

J is TRBJ1-5 and V is TRBV15, with TRBD1 as a possible D gene (5 bases). Germline V gene sequence: CDR1 LNHNV, CDR2 YYDKDF (reference sequence). The CDR3 extends over 14 amino acids. The V gene lost 4 bases and the J gene lost 2 bases, with 9 bases spanning the gap. The CDR3 nucleotides are TGTGCCACCAGCACCCCGGGGGGCAATCAGCCCCAGCATTTT. Protein product: CATSTPGGNQPQHF.

The rearrangement links TRBV5-6 to TRBJ2-7; D is unresolved. The germline gives CDR1 SGHDT, CDR2 YYEEEE. V lost 5 bases and J 7 bases, leaving 16 bases between the germline ends. The CDR3 loop spans 13 amino acids. CDR3 DNA: TGTGCCAGCAGTTTGTTCACTCCCCGGGAGCAGTACTTC. This sequence encodes CASSLFTPREQYF. Filled out from reference TRBV5-6 and TRBJ2-7, the complete variable domain reads DAGVTQSPTHLIKTRGQQVTLRCSPKSGHDTVSWYQQALGQGPQFIFQYYEEEERQRGNFPDRFSGHQFPNYSSELNVNALLLGDSALYLCASSLFTPREQYFGPGTRLTVT.

This clone was observed a few times. V usage is TRBV28 and J usage is TRBJ2-5; 8 nucleotides line up with TRBD2. Germline CDR1 reads MDHEN; CDR2 reads SYDVKM. V shed 6 bases and J 1 base; nucleotides not matched to a gene: 13. This CDR3 comprises 17 residues. CDR3 nucleotides: TGTGCCAGCAGGCCCGGAGGGCTAGCGGGTATCCAAGAGACCCAGTACTTC. It specifies CASRPGGLAGIQETQYF.

V usage is TRBV10-3 and J usage is TRBJ2-7; no reliable D call. The CDR3 is 13 residues long. CDR1 ENHRY and CDR2 SYGVKD come from the germline V gene. V was shortened by 0 bases and J by 3 bases, with 6 bases between the two germline ends. The CDR3 coding sequence is TGTGCCATCAGTGAGTCGGCCAACTACGAGCAGTACTTC. It yields the protein CAISESANYEQYF.

The chain combines TRBV4-1 with TRBJ2-6; 7 nucleotides line up with TRBD2. Germline V gene lookup returns CDR1 MGHRA and CDR2 YSYEKL. The CDR3 length is 19 residues. With V trimmed by 0 bases and J by 6 bases, 14 bases remained unmatched. The CDR3 region is CASSQDPGGSAVKANVLTF. The CDR3, as DNA: TGCGCCAGCAGCCAAGATCCCGGGGGGAGTGCCGTGAAGGCCAACGTCCTGACTTTC.

The genes are TRBV5-6 and TRBJ1-5; D is ambiguous. The V and J ends lost 4 bases and 7 bases respectively, with 18 bases between them. CDR1 SGHDT and CDR2 YYEEEE come from the germline V gene. The CDR3 extends over 15 amino acids. The CDR3 sequence is CASSPRRSLGQPQHF. DNA of the CDR3: TGTGCCAGCAGCCCTAGGCGTTCCCTCGGGCAGCCCCAGCATTTT.

The chain carries TRBV6-1 and TRBJ2-5; 8 bases are shared with TRBD1. This CDR3 spans 12 amino acids. Germline loops: CDR1 MNHNS, CDR2 SASEGT. Losses at the gene ends were 7 bases for V and 12 bases for J; bases not matched to a gene: 10. The CDR3 here is CASIQGARTKYF. In nucleotides, the CDR3 is TGTGCCAGCATTCAGGGGGCCCGAACCAAGTACTTC.

CDR3 sequence: CAGALAANTGELFF. The DNA for the CDR3 is TGCGCCGGCGCACTAGCGGCGAACACCGGGGAGCTGTTTTTT. The chain combines TRBV5-1 with TRBJ2-2; the match to TRBD2 covers 8 bases. V lost 10 bases, J lost 0 bases, and 5 bases stayed unmatched. Germline CDR1 SGHRS, CDR2 YFSETQ. This CDR3 region has 14 residues.

The CDR3: CASSVGSTLADTGELFF. CDR3 bases: TGTGCCAGCAGCGTCGGTTCGACTCTAGCCGACACCGGGGAGCTGTTTTTT. The chain joins TRBV9 to TRBJ2-2; perhaps TRBD2 as D (5 bases). V was cut by 2 bases and J by 3 bases, with 17 bases left in between. CDR1 is SGDLS and CDR2 is YYNGEE in the germline V gene. This CDR3 is 17 amino acids long.

A remark on this clone: The junction departs from the called germline gene at one end, perhaps through a read error. The identical CDR3 is also encoded by other nucleotide sequences in the sample. The V and J genes are TRBV5-1 and TRBJ1-1; D possibly corresponds to TRBD1 (6 bases). This CDR3 comprises 15 residues. The germline V gene encodes CDR1 SGHRS and CDR2 YFSETQ. CDR3 nucleotides: TGCGCCAGCAGCTTGGCCCCGGGACACCTCACTGAAGCCTTCTTT. This translates into CASSLAPGHLTEAFF.

This chain links TRBV6-5 with TRBJ2-7, with unresolved D. Germline V CDR1 and CDR2: MNHEY, SVGAGI. Trimming took off 5 bases at V and 0 bases at J, with 14 bases between the two ends. The CDR3 contains 15 residues. DNA of the CDR3: TGTGCCAGCAGTCCGACCGGGTTGTACTCCTACGAGCAGTACTTC. This translates into CASSPTGLYSYEQYF.

The V call is TRBV29-1, the J call TRBJ2-5; D is unclear. Between the trimmed V and J ends, which lost 3 bases and 3 bases, there was a span of 11 bases. The CDR3 contains 13 residues. Looked up from germline, CDR1 is SQVTM and CDR2 is ANQGSEA. In nucleotides, the CDR3 is TGCAGCGTTGATTACGGAACTAAAGAGACCCAGTACTTC. Its translation: CSVDYGTKETQYF.

This rearrangement joins TRBV4-2 to TRBJ2-7, with no clear D. This CDR3 contains 12 residues. CDR1 and CDR2 (germline): LGHNA, YNFKEQ. Trimming stripped 2 bases from V and 5 bases from J, with 7 bases between. CDR3 in DNA: TGTGCCAGCAGCCAAAGTAGAGACGAGCAGTACTTC. Translating gives CASSQSRDEQYF.

The chain links TRBV27 to TRBJ2-4; 9 positions agree with TRBD1. Germline V gives CDR1 MNHEY, CDR2 SMNVEV (reference sequence). V lost 5 bases to trimming and J lost 5 bases; unmatched junction nucleotides: 4. There are 14 residues in the CDR3. This CDR3 reads CASSRRTGENIQYF. Written as DNA, the CDR3 is TGTGCCAGCAGTCGTCGGACAGGGGAAAACATTCAGTACTTC.

The chain links TRBV30 to TRBJ1-3; perhaps TRBD1 as D (5 bases). The V gene's germline CDR1 is GTSNPN and CDR2 SVGIG (reference sequence). V was cut by 1 base and J by 0 bases, with 13 bases left in between. The CDR3 is made up of 16 amino acids. DNA of the CDR3: TGTGCCTGGAGTGGGTCCAGGGTGAGCTCTGGAAACACCATATATTTT. As protein: CAWSGSRVSSGNTIYF.

As to this clone: At one boundary the junction diverges from the germline segment, which might be a read error. V and J are TRBV5-6 and TRBJ1-2; D unclear. Germline assignment: CDR1 SGHDT and CDR2 YYEEEE. This CDR3 has 14 residues. CDR3 nucleotide sequence: TGTGCCAGTCAGCTTGGAGAGGGAAGGTATGGCTACCCCTTC. This codes for CASQLGEGRYGYPF.

The chain carries TRBV7-9 and TRBJ2-5; 11 nucleotides agree with TRBD2. J lost 4 bases, V lost 2 bases, and 0 bases had no gene match. CDR3 length: 14 residues. Germline assignment: CDR1 SEHNR and CDR2 FQNEAQ (reference sequence). CDR3 protein: CASSLLAGGETQYF. The CDR3 nucleotides read TGTGCCAGCAGCTTACTAGCGGGAGGAGAGACCCAGTACTTC.

CDR3 in DNA: TGTGCCAGCAGCATAGGATTGGCGGGAGGGGTCCAAGAGACCCAGTACTTC. It codes for CASSIGLAGGVQETQYF. This chain links TRBV7-3 with TRBJ2-5; the match to TRBD2 covers 9 bases. V was clipped by 5 bases and J by 1 base; unmatched bases: 11. The CDR3 sequence is 17 residues long. Germline V CDR1 and CDR2: SGHTA, FQGTGA.

The V gene is TRBV29-1, the J gene TRBJ1-1; D ambiguous. This CDR3 has 10 amino acids. In germline, CDR1 is SQVTM, CDR2 ANQGSEA. V was cut by 4 bases and J by 3 bases, with 3 bases left in between. The CDR3 loop is CSVAYTEAFF. CDR3 sequence (DNA): TGCAGCGTTGCCTACACTGAAGCTTTCTTT.

This sequence joins TRBV9 and TRBJ2-5, with a weak D call TRBD1 (5 bases). From germline, CDR1 is SGDLS and CDR2 YYNGEE. This CDR3 comprises 14 residues. Trimming pared 6 bases from V and 4 bases from J, leaving 16 bases between. CDR3 sequence: CASTRMGQGETQYF. For the CDR3, the DNA is TGTGCCAGCACCAGAATGGGGCAGGGAGAGACCCAGTACTTC.

This clone was found a few times. CDR3 protein: CASSGQVLHNQPQHF. The CDR3 nucleotides read TGTGCCAGCAGCGGACAGGTCTTGCACAATCAGCCCCAGCATTTT. This rearrangement joins TRBV6-4 to TRBJ1-5, with 7 bases fitting TRBD1. The V segment lost 6 bases and the J segment 3 bases; nucleotides outside the gene matches: 8. The CDR3 runs 15 residues. Germline-derived CDR1 and CDR2 are MRHNA and SNTAGT.